This TCR beta chain was documented in a study of cytomegalovirus exposure and HLA in healthy donors (dated by TCRdb to about 2017). Concerning the study at large: A later analysis indicated that the roughly 120 validation repertoires were generated on the platform also employed for the roughly 730 repertoires of the first cohort. Besides the first cohort of around 670 subjects, a separate validation cohort made up of around 120 different subjects was used. The study combined high-throughput TCR immunosequencing, statistical association of individual TCRs with disease status, and machine learning to predict cytomegalovirus infection status. The study aimed to test whether cataloging public T cell receptors could reveal signatures of past pathogen exposure. What the study reported, not specific to this receptor: The classifier was reported to diagnose cytomegalovirus status with high specificity and sensitivity in both the original and validation cohorts. The study listed 170 or so TCR beta chains as associated with cytomegalovirus. Subsequent analysis determined that TCRs grouped into clusters in the first cohort also showed a tendency toward co-occurrence across the 90 to 150 validation repertoires, and 94% of cluster scores exceeded 0. Three of the identified cytomegalovirus-associated TCR beta chains were confirmed in vitro to be specific for cytomegalovirus antigens. All 120 or so repertoires were used to score co-occurrence in the validation cohort in a later analysis, because that analysis had no HLA typing for the cohort. Most TCR sequences were seen in very few donors, while some public TCRs were found in many individuals. It was suggested by the authors that the approach could potentially be generalized to other disease states and immunological phenotypes.

Library generation was performed with the immunoSEQ multiplex PCR assay. The original methods were these. To diagnose cytomegalovirus status from the catalog of TCR beta chain sequences, a statistical classification framework was built. TCRdb took this table from immuneACCESS and kept in-frame rearrangements with V and J called. Such tables lack part of the clones; where checked against another copy, unresolved V genes explain under half of the gap, and the rest is unexplained. That table supplies the V and J calls and clone size; D and trimming were determined from the DNA. Across this sample there are under 250,000 clones, with around 90% seen only once. The top ten constitute roughly 2% of the sample. In regard to this clone: Its recognized antigen is unknown. Base qualities are not provided; no much larger clone lies one nucleotide away.

After removal of 3 bases from V and 3 bases from J, the junction retains 4 bases not matched to a gene. The CDR3 runs 15 amino acids, cysteine and phenylalanine included. Just the 45-base CDR3 DNA is kept, in frame starting at base 1. CDR1 and CDR2 (LNHDA, SQIVND) derive from the germline V gene (reference sequence). The donors belonged to the validation cohort of approximately 130 subjects, which was separate from the approximately 610-subject first cohort. Sequencing was performed on PBMCs. The TCR comes from a woman between 18 and 30 years old in good health and CMV-seropositive. This chain is built from TRBV19 and TRBJ2-1; TRBD2 aligns with 8 central bases. The CDR3 region: CASSMAGGFYNEQFF. The bases read TGTGCCAGTAGTATGGCGGGAGGATTCTACAATGAGCAGTTCTTC.